The following is a TCR beta chain sequence with its context. Its antigen is not yet known. An end of the junction differs from the germline gene, which may be a read error. Library generation was performed with the immunoSEQ multiplex PCR assay. For most patients, genomic DNA was isolated with the Qiagen DNeasy Blood and Tissue Kit and shipped frozen to Adaptive Biotechnologies for TCR sequencing. For most patients, high-throughput TCR-beta CDR3 sequencing of genomic DNA was performed by Adaptive Biotechnologies. As for how the authors treated the data: TCR sequencing data for over 15 patients were retrieved from Adaptive's ImmunoSEQ software; three other patients were processed with MiXCR and VDJtools. To correct CD4 versus CD8 sorting errors, any sequence found in both subsets at a frequency ratio below 5:1 was removed. CDR3 nucleotide sequences shared by donor and recipient were removed because the origin of these sequences could not be assigned. Alloreactive clones required at least 2-fold expansion over unstimulated cells and minimum CFSE-low frequency of 0.002% (template counts) or 0.001% (read counts). A clone was considered mappable if detected in the sequenced pre-transplant spleen, lymph node, or MLR CFSE-low populations of the donor or recipient. The cumulative frequency of alloreactive clones was calculated as a percentage of all sequences, weighted by copy number. TCRdb took this table from immuneACCESS and kept in-frame rearrangements with V and J called. Such tables lack part of the clones; where checked against another copy, unresolved V genes explain under half of the gap, and the rest is unexplained. V and J calls and clone size are as listed in that table; D and trimming were resolved from the DNA. The sample table records roughly 99,000 clones; just under 95% of these occur just once. Over 0.055% of the sample comes from the top ten.

The sample's time point, from its label and the paper: cells obtained before transplantation from donor or recipient. CD3+CD4+ and CD3+CD8+ populations were FACS-sorted from unstimulated pre-transplant donor and recipient cells taken from spleen or lymph nodes. This entry belongs to a study of graft-versus-host responses after intestinal transplantation (dated by TCRdb to the early 2020s). Study-wide context: The transplants that recipients received were multivisceral, liver-intestinal, or isolated intestinal. All recipients received anti-thymocyte globulin induction followed by maintenance tacrolimus and steroids for roughly three years. After intestinal transplantation, graft-versus-host and host-versus-graft alloreactive T cell clones in the graft, circulation and bone marrow were tracked using bulk TCR-beta CDR3 sequencing. To identify alloreactive clones, pre-transplant mixed lymphocyte reaction products were sequenced and then compared with unstimulated pre-transplant donor and recipient T cells. The cohort enrolled approximately 24 intestinal transplant recipients including one retransplant, and a few patients lacking pretransplant specimens were excluded. A peak of at least 4% donor T cells among recipient peripheral blood mononuclear cells was the definition used for donor T cell macrochimerism. Samples from three later patients were sequenced in-house on an Illumina MiSeq with MiXCR processing rather than by the commercial service. Here is what the overall study found, with its caveats: In the allografts of patients with donor T cell macrochimerism, GvH to HvG T cell clonal ratios were high. GvH clones turned up in recipient bone marrow, with some appearing earlier in ileal mucosa or blood, a pattern consistent with an intestinal mucosal origin. Early after transplant, declines in HvG clones were associated with peak levels of circulating GvH clones. Conclusions were limited by the relatively low number and heterogeneity of intestinal transplant patients.

Taken from cysteine to phenylalanine, the CDR3 has 15 residues. The read is trimmed to its CDR3 DNA, 45 bases read in frame from base 1. According to the germline V gene (reference sequence), CDR1 reads SSHAT and CDR2 reads FNYEAQ. The V and J segments used are TRBV7-7 and TRBJ2-3; TRBD2 aligns with 9 central bases. Sequenced here: unstimulated CD8+ T cells sorted from spleen or lymph node cells, sampled before transplant. The TCR originated in a human donor who was the organ donor for an intestinal transplant. The CDR3 protein is CASSPIAGETDTQYF. In nucleotides, the sequence is TGTGCTAGCAGCCCGATAGCGGGAGAGACAGATACGCAGTATTTT. The CDR3 plus the reference TRBV7-7 and TRBJ2-3 genes for the other parts give the full variable domain: GAGVSQSPRYKVTKRGQDVTLRCDPISSHATLYWYQQALGQGPEFLTYFNYEAQPDKSGLPSDRFSAERPEGSISTLTIQRTEQRDSAMYRCASSPIAGETDTQYFGPGTRLTVL.